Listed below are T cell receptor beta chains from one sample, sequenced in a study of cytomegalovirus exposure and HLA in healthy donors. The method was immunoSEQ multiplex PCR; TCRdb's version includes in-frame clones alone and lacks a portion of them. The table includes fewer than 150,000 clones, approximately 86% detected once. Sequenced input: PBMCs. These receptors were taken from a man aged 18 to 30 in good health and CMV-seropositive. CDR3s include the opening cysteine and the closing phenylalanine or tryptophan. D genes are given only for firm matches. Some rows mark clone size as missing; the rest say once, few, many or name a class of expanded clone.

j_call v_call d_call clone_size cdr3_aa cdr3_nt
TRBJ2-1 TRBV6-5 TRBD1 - CASSYEGANEQFF TGTGCCAGCAGTTACGAGGGGGCGAATGAGCAGTTCTTC
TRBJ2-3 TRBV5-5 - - CASSFSRWDTQYF TGTGCCAGCAGCTTTAGCCGGTGGGATACGCAGTATTTT
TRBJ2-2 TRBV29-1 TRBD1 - CSAYDRADTGELFF TGCAGCGCCTATGACAGGGCAGACACCGGGGAGCTGTTTTTT
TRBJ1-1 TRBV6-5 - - CASSYQNGGTEAFF TGTGCCAGCAGTTACCAGAACGGGGGCACTGAAGCTTTCTTT
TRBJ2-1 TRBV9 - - CASSPGPGDEQFF TGTGCCAGCAGCCCGGGGCCGGGGGATGAGCAGTTCTTC
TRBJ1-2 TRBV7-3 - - CASSSRVADGYTF TGTGCCAGCAGCTCCAGGGTGGCGGATGGCTACACCTTC
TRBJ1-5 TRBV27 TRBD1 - CASGWTGINQPQHF TGTGCCAGCGGTTGGACAGGGATCAATCAGCCCCAGCATTTT
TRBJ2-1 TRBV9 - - CASSVVENYNEQFF TGTGCCAGCAGCGTTGTAGAGAACTACAATGAGCAGTTCTTC
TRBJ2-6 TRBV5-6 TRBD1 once CASSFRDRGIGGANVLTF TGTGCCAGCAGCTTTCGGGACAGGGGGATCGGTGGGGCCAACGTCCTGACTTTC
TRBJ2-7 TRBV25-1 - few CASSALYEQYF TGTGCCAGCAGTGCCCTCTACGAGCAGTACTTC
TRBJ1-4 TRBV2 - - CASSPRGFEKLFF TGTGCCAGCAGTCCTAGGGGGTTCGAAAAACTGTTTTTT
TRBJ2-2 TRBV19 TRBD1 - CASSSPQGAHTGELFF TGTGCCAGTAGTAGTCCACAGGGGGCCCACACCGGGGAGCTGTTTTTT
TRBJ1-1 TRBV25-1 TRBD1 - CASSHRGSTEAFF TGTGCCAGCTCCCACAGGGGTTCCACTGAAGCTTTCTTT
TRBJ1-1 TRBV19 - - CASTAGVLNTEAFF TGTGCCAGTACGGCAGGGGTGTTGAACACTGAAGCTTTCTTT